The 26 T cell receptor beta chains below come from one sample, sequenced in a study of metastatic and nonmetastatic thyroid tumors. Every patient underwent thyroid surgery untreated. TCRdb redid the clone calls on the PCR reads using MiXCR. This table has 30,000 to 35,000 clones, about 20% appearing once. Material for sequencing was tumor tissue. The receptors derive from a male donor with papillary thyroid cancer or a benign thyroid nodule (not recorded which). Some clones in this sample may be carry-over from other donors' samples.

This clone showed up just a few times. The sample has other DNA sequences that encode this CDR3 too. J is TRBJ2-3 and V is TRBV27; a possible D gene is TRBD2 (7 bases). The V gene lost 3 bases and the J gene lost 3 bases, with 13 bases spanning the gap. Germline V gives CDR1 MNHEY, CDR2 SMNVEV (reference sequence). The CDR3 totals 15 residues. The CDR3 nucleotides read TGTGCCAGCAGTTTCGGGGGGCGCTTAACAGATACGCAGTATTTT. Translated, it gives CASSFGGRLTDTQYF.

The chain couples TRBV11-3 to TRBJ2-5; weak D call: TRBD2 (6 bases). Trimming removed 11 bases from V and 0 bases from J, with 16 bases in between. Germline V gene lookup returns CDR1 SGHNT and CDR2 YENEEA. This CDR3 has 14 residues. Here the CDR3 reads CASSGLPNQETQYF. CDR3 nucleotide sequence: TGTGCCTCTTCGGGACTCCCGAACCAAGAGACCCAGTACTTC.

This clone appeared many times. This rearrangement joins TRBV25-1 to TRBJ1-2, with 10 bases lining up with TRBD1. The ends lost 4 bases at V and 0 bases at J; junction bases unmatched: 2. The CDR3 has 15 residues. Per the germline V gene, CDR1 is MGHDK and CDR2 is SYGVNS. The CDR3 protein is CASSAGQGPNYGYTF. DNA for the CDR3: TGTGCCAGCAGTGCGGGACAGGGGCCTAACTATGGCTACACCTTC.

As for this clone: A much larger clone sits a single nucleotide away, making a read error possible. The rearrangement links TRBV24-1 to TRBJ2-5; 7 nucleotides line up with TRBD1. V shed 3 bases and J 10 bases; nucleotides not matched to a gene: 7. CDR3 length: 13 amino acids. Per the germline V gene, CDR1 is KGHDR and CDR2 is SFDVKD. The CDR3 DNA sequence: TGTGCCACCAGTGATACAGGGGAAGGGGACCAGTACTTC. Its translation is CATSDTGEGDQYF.

V and J are TRBV7-6 and TRBJ2-3; 9 nucleotides align to TRBD1. Germline V lookup: CDR1 SGHVS, CDR2 FNYEAQ. J was trimmed by 4 bases and V by 7 bases; bases with no gene match: 12. The CDR3 loop spans 16 amino acids. The CDR3 here is CASISQPGQGSDTQYF. CDR3 DNA: TGTGCCAGCATCTCCCAACCGGGACAGGGCTCAGATACGCAGTATTTT.

In this sample, this clone turned up many times. This chain connects TRBV10-2 to TRBJ2-5; 7 bases match TRBD2. Germline V gene data show CDR1 as WSHSY and CDR2 as SAAADI. Unmatched junction bases numbered 6, after V lost 4 bases and J lost 4 bases. The CDR3 has 14 amino acids. The CDR3 sequence is CASSGPSGLETQYF. The CDR3 region has the DNA TGCGCCAGCAGTGGTCCTAGCGGACTAGAGACCCAGTACTTC.

This clone was recorded at least ten times. CDR3 sequence reads: CASSLVGADTQYF. DNA for the CDR3: TGTGCCAGCAGTTTAGTAGGGGCAGATACGCAGTATTTT. The chain has TRBV27 and TRBJ2-3; a weak D match, TRBD1 (5 bases). The germline CDR1 and CDR2 sequences are MNHEY and SMNVEV (reference sequence). The CDR3 totals 13 residues. The V end was cut by 2 bases, the J end by 4 bases, with 7 bases between.

This clone has at least ten counts. The V call is TRBV19, the J call TRBJ2-2, with 8 positions matching TRBD2. The germline CDR1 and CDR2 sequences are LNHDA and SQIVND (reference sequence). The CDR3 runs 15 residues. After removal of 7 bases from V and 6 bases from J, the junction contained 10 bases not matched to a gene. The CDR3, as DNA: TGTGCCAGTAAGAGCGGGAGCGTTATAGCCGGGGAGCTGTTTTTT. Its protein product is CASKSGSVIAGELFF.

The J gene is TRBJ1-1, the V gene TRBV25-1; 7 nucleotides line up with TRBD1. CDR1 and CDR2 from the germline V gene are MGHDK and SYGVNS. CDR3 length equals 13 residues. J gave up 8 bases and V 4 bases, and 7 bases lay outside the gene matches. The CDR3 DNA follows: TGTGCCAGCAGTGCCTGGACAGGAGTCGAAGCTTTCTTT. This translates into CASSAWTGVEAFF. Looking up the rest from reference TRBV25-1 and TRBJ1-1 gives the full variable domain: EADIYQTPRYLVIGTGKKITLECSQTMGHDKMYWYQQDPGMELHLIHYSYGVNSTEKGDLSSESTVSRIRTEHFPLTLESARPSHTSQYLCASSAWTGVEAFFGQGTRLTVV.

The V call is TRBV10-3, the J call TRBJ1-1, with D possibly TRBD1 on 5 matching bases. The CDR3 is made up of 14 amino acids. Germline loops: CDR1 ENHRY, CDR2 SYGVKD. V lost 7 bases and J 3 bases, leaving 15 bases between the germline ends. CDR3 region: CAITRDGSYTEAFF. As DNA, the CDR3 is TGTGCCATCACCCGGGACGGTTCCTACACTGAAGCTTTCTTT.

This clone was recorded at least ten times. One base away lies a much larger clone, so this may be a sequencing read error. Different DNA sequences within this sample yield the same CDR3. V usage is TRBV24-1 and J usage is TRBJ2-7; 8 bases fit TRBD2. CDR3 length: 14 residues. From germline, CDR1 is KGHDR and CDR2 SFDVKD. CDR3 in amino acids: CATSASGPPYEQYF. CDR3 in DNA: TGCGCCACCAGTGCTAGCGGGCCTCCCTACGAGCAGTACTTC.

The chain uses TRBV6-5 and TRBJ2-1; 8 bases map to TRBD1. This CDR3 comprises 17 residues. Germline V lookup: CDR1 MNHEY, CDR2 SVGAGI. The ends lost 5 bases at V and 9 bases at J; junction bases unmatched: 18. Here the CDR3 reads CASSPPPGTGKATEQFF. CDR3 nucleotides: TGTGCCAGCAGTCCCCCTCCCGGGACAGGTAAGGCCACTGAGCAGTTCTTC.

This chain links TRBV20-1 with TRBJ2-7; 8 bases fit TRBD1. Trimming removed 6 bases from V and 4 bases from J; junction bases left unmatched: 17. The CDR3 consists of 16 residues. CDR1 and CDR2 from the germline V gene are DFQATT and SNEGSKA (reference sequence). CDR3 DNA: TGCAGTGCCCCGGGACAGGTGGCCTCCGCCATTTACGAGCAGTACTTC. This sequence encodes CSAPGQVASAIYEQYF.

The genes are TRBV6-2 or TRBV6-3 and TRBJ2-7; 9 bases fit TRBD1. J gave up 3 bases and V 10 bases, and 7 bases lay outside the gene matches. The CDR3 is 13 amino acids. Germline values: CDR1 MNHEY, CDR2 SVGEGT. CDR3 sequence (DNA): TGTGCCACCCAAACAGGGGGCCTCTACGAGCAGTACTTC. Translation gives CATQTGGLYEQYF.

This clone was counted many times. The chain is built from TRBV20-1 and TRBJ1-6, with D possibly matching TRBD1 (5 bases). The CDR3 spans 11 residues. CDR1 is DFQATT and CDR2 is SNEGSKA in the germline V gene (reference sequence). Deletions cut 0 bases from V and 12 bases from J, with 6 bases between. The CDR3 here is CSARDGGPLHF. Here the CDR3 DNA reads TGCAGTGCTAGAGATGGGGGACCCCTCCACTTT.

The V call is TRBV12-3 or TRBV12-4, the J call TRBJ1-5; D call uncertain. The CDR3 has 16 residues. Trimming took 1 base from V and 0 from J, leaving 10 bases between them. CDR3 loop: CASSLERENSNQPQHF. The CDR3 DNA is TGTGCCAGCAGTTTAGAGCGGGAAAATAGCAATCAGCCCCAGCATTTT.

About this clone: The missing conserved phenylalanine or tryptophan at the end of this CDR3 makes a read error likely. It is unclear where the CDR3 begins or ends on the DNA, so no DNA is shown, and the CDR3 is as TCRdb lists it. This sequence joins TRBV5-8 and TRBJ2-7. Germline CDR1 and CDR2: SGHTS and YDEGEE. A total of 11 residues make up the CDR3, ends included. This CDR3 reads CASSLKTEHYL.

In its sample, this clone was seen many times. V usage is TRBV3-1 and J usage is TRBJ2-3, with unresolved D. V was cut by 0 bases and J by 2 bases, with 0 bases left in between. This CDR3 region has 12 residues. Germline CDR1 and CDR2: LGHDT and YNNKEL (reference sequence). CDR3 bases: TGTGCCAGCAGCCAAGACACAGATACGCAGTATTTT. Translating gives CASSQDTDTQYF.

Ten or more counts support this clone. The J gene is TRBJ1-4, the V gene TRBV7-9; 7 nucleotides match TRBD1. J gave up 5 bases and V 5 bases, and 11 bases lay outside the gene matches. Per germline, CDR1 SEHNR and CDR2 FQNEAQ (reference sequence). The CDR3 sequence is 16 residues long. CDR3 loop: CASSAPGTERNEKLFF. The CDR3 DNA follows: TGTGCCAGCAGCGCCCCCGGGACAGAAAGAAATGAAAAACTGTTTTTT.

This clone showed up just a few times. Other DNA variants within this sample encode the same CDR3. The chain joins TRBV7-9 to TRBJ1-6, with D possibly being TRBD1 (5 bases). V dropped 6 bases and J dropped 0 bases, with 9 bases sitting between them. This CDR3 region has 15 residues. CDR1 SEHNR and CDR2 FQNEAQ come from the germline V gene (reference sequence). The CDR3 is CASSQGSSYNSPLHF. The CDR3 nucleotides read TGTGCCAGCAGTCAGGGAAGCTCCTATAATTCACCCCTCCACTTT.

This clone was observed a few times. The rearrangement joins TRBV28 to TRBJ1-5, with a tentative D call TRBD1 (6 bases). Trimming shortened V by 2 bases and J by 2 bases, and 10 bases separated the two germline ends. CDR3 length equals 15 residues. The V gene's germline CDR1 is MDHEN and CDR2 SYDVKM. CDR3 sequence: CASSLSQGRNQPQHF. The CDR3 coding sequence is TGTGCCAGCAGTTTAAGTCAGGGGCGCAATCAGCCCCAGCATTTT.

Within the sample, this clone is medium-sized. This sequence joins TRBV6-1 and TRBJ1-6, with D perhaps TRBD1 (6 bases). Trimming took off 6 bases at V and 7 bases at J, with 16 bases between the two ends. Germline V gene lookup returns CDR1 MNHNS and CDR2 SASEGT. This CDR3 is built from 15 residues. Here the CDR3 DNA reads TGTGCCAGCAGGAGGGGGGGGCGCAAAAATTCACCCCTCCACTTT. Its protein is CASRRGGRKNSPLHF.

The V call is TRBV11-2, the J call TRBJ2-7; perhaps D is TRBD1 or TRBD2 (5 bases each). Trimming shortened V by 3 bases and J by 5 bases, and 17 bases separated the two germline ends. Per the germline V gene, CDR1 is SGHAT and CDR2 is FQNNGV. The CDR3 has 15 amino acids. The CDR3 is CASSFLGGSLDEQYF. The CDR3 region has the DNA TGTGCCAGCAGCTTTCTTGGGGGATCTTTAGACGAGCAGTACTTC.

This clone is judged medium-sized. The chain links TRBV6-2 or TRBV6-3 to TRBJ1-2; D may be TRBD1 (6 bases). V lost 2 bases and J lost 4, with 8 bases in between. Germline V gene lookup returns CDR1 MNHEY and CDR2 SVGEGT. This CDR3 region has 13 residues. CDR3 in DNA: TGTGCCAGCAGTTACACAGGGACCTATGGCTACACCTTC. This encodes CASSYTGTYGYTF.

In its sample, this clone was seen many times. A much bigger clone sits one base away, suggesting this may be a read error. The chain links TRBV6-6 to TRBJ2-7; D is ambiguous. Germline values: CDR1 MNHNY, CDR2 SVGAGI (reference sequence). The CDR3 contains 11 residues. The CDR3 protein is CASSYAYEQHF. The CDR3 DNA reads as TGTGCCAGCAGTTACGCCTACGAGCAGCACTTC.

This sequence joins TRBV5-1 and TRBJ2-1; 13 positions agree with TRBD2. After removal of 3 bases from V and 9 bases from J, the junction contained 15 bases not matched to a gene. CDR1 is SGHRS and CDR2 is YFSETQ in the germline V gene. This CDR3 has 18 amino acids. The CDR3 DNA reads TGCGCCAGCAGCTACGGGACTAGCGGGATCTCTCAAGGTAGTGAGCAGTTCTTC. Residues: CASSYGTSGISQGSEQFF. The entire variable domain, with the rest obtained from reference TRBV5-1 and TRBJ2-1, is as follows: KAGVTQTPRYLIKTRGQQVTLSCSPISGHRSVSWYQQTPGQGLQFLFEYFSETQRNKGNFPGRFSGRQFSNSRSEMNVSTLELGDSALYLCASSYGTSGISQGSEQFFGPGTRLTVL.